A single T cell receptor beta chain is shown here with its context. This record belongs to a study of blood T cell repertoires in COVID-19. In the study overall: From the United States, Italy and Spain came samples of acute and convalescent COVID-19. T cells, B-cell-depleted T cells, or PBMCs provided the cDNA or gDNA that served as material.

The length of the CDR3 is 16 residues. After removal of 3 bases from V and 6 bases from J, the junction contained 7 bases not matched to a gene. Germline CDR1 and CDR2: MNHNS and SASEGT. Cohort assignment relied on participant-reported clinical history. The repertoire was sequenced with immunoSEQ multiplex PCR; TCRdb's copy has only in-frame clones and lacks some. Of approximately 240,000 clones listed, roughly nine tenths are singletons. This chain connects TRBV6-1 to TRBJ2-1, with 11 bases fitting TRBD2. The sequenced sample consisted of PBMCs or T cells enriched from blood (not recorded which). The receptor's source is a woman under 30 in a cohort exposed to, infected with or recovered from COVID-19 (not recorded which). CDR3 bases: TGTGCCAGCAGTGACCATAGCGGGGGGGCAAGCAATGAGCAGTTCTTC. It specifies CASSDHSGGASNEQFF.